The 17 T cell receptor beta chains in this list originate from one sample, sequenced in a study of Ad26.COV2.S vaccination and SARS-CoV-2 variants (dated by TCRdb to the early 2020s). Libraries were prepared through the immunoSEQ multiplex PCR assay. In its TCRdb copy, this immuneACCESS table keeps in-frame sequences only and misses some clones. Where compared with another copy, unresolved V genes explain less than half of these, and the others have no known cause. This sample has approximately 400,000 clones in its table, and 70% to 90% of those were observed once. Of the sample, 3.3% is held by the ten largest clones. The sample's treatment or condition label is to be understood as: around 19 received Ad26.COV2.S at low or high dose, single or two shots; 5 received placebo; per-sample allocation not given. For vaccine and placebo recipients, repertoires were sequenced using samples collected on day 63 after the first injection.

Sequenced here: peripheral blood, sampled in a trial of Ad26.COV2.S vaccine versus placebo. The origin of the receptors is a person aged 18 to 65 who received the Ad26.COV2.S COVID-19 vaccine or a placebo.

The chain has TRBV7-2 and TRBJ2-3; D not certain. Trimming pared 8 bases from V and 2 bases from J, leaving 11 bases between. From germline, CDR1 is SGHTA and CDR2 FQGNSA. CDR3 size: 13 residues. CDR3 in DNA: TGTGCCAGCGGAATATATGCCACAGATACGCAGTATTTT. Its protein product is CASGIYATDTQYF.

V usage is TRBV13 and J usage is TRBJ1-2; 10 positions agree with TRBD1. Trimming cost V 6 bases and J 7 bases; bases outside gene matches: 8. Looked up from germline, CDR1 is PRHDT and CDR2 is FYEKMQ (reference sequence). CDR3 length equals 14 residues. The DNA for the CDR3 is TGTGCCAGCAGACCCCAGACAGGGGGCTTTGGCTACACCTTC. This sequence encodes CASRPQTGGFGYTF.

The DNA for the CDR3 is TGCGCCAGCAGCCAAGAGGTCCTCAAAAACACTGAAGCTTTCTTT. It is translated as CASSQEVLKNTEAFF. The chain uses TRBV4-1 and TRBJ1-1, with D uncertain. The germline CDR1 and CDR2 sequences are MGHRA and YSYEKL. The CDR3 is 15 amino acids. Deletions cut 0 bases from V and 2 bases from J, with 10 bases between.

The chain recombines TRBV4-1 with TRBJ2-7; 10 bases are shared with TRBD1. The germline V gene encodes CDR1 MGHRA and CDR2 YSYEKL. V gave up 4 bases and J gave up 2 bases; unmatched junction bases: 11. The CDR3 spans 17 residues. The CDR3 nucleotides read TGCGCCAGCAGCCCAATACGTTTGGGACAGGGGACCTACGAGCAGTACTTC. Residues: CASSPIRLGQGTYEQYF.

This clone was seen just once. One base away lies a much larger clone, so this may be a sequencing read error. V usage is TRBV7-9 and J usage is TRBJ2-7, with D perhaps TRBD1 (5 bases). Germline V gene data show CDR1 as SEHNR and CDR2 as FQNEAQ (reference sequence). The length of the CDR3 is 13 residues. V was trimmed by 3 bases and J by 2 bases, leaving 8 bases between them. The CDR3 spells CASSFTGTYEQYF. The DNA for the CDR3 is TGTGCCAGCAGCTTCACAGGTACCTACGAGCAGTACTTC.

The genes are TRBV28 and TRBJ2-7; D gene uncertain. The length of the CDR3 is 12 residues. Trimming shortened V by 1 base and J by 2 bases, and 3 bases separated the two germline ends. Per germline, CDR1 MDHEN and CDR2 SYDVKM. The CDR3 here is CASSLFPYEQYF. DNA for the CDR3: TGTGCCAGCAGTTTATTCCCCTACGAGCAGTACTTC.

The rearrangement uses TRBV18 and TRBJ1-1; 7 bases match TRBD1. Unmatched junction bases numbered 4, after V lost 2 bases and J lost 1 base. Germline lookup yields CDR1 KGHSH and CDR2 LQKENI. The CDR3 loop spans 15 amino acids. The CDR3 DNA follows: TGTGCCAGCTCACCATATCAGGGGGGGAACACTGAAGCTTTCTTT. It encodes CASSPYQGGNTEAFF.

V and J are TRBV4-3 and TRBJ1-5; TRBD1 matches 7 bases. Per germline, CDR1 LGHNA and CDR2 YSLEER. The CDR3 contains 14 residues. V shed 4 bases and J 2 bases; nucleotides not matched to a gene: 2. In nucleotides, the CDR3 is TGCGCCAGCAGCCTCGGGACAGGCAATCAGCCCCAGCATTTT. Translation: CASSLGTGNQPQHF.

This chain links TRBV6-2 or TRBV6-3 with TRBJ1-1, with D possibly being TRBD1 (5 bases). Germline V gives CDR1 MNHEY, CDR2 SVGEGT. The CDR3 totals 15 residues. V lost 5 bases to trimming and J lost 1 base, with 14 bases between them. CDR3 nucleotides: TGTGCCAGCAGTGTGGGCGGAGGGGCGAACACTGAAGCTTTCTTT. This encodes CASSVGGGANTEAFF.

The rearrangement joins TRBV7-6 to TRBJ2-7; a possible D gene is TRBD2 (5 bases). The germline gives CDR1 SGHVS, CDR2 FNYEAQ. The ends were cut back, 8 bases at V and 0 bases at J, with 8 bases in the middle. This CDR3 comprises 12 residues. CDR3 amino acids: CASSGNSYEQYF. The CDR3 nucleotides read TGTGCCAGCTCCGGGAACTCCTACGAGCAGTACTTC.

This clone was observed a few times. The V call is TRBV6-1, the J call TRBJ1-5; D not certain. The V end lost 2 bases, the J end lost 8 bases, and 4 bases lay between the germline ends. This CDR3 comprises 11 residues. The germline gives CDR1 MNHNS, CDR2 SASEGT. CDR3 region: CASSEREPQHF. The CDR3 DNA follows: TGTGCCAGCAGTGAAAGGGAGCCCCAGCATTTT.

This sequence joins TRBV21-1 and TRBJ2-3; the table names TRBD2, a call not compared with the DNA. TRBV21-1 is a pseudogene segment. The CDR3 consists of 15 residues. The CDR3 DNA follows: TGTGCCAGCAGCAAAGGAAGCGGCGACACAGATACGCAGTATTTT. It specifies CASSKGSGDTDTQYF.

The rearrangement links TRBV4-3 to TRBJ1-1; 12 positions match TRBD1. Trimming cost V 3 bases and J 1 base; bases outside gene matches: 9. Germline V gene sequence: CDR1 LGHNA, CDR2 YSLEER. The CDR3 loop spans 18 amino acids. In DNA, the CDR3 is TGCGCCAGCAGCCAGACACCGGGACAGGGGGCTCGGAACACTGAAGCTTTCTTT. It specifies CASSQTPGQGARNTEAFF.

DNA for the CDR3: TGTGCCAGCAGCCTTCAACCTAGGTCTCCAGATACGCAGTATTTT. It codes for CASSLQPRSPDTQYF. V is TRBV7-6 and J is TRBJ2-3; unclear D gene. CDR3 length: 15 residues. V lost 5 bases to trimming and J lost 4 bases, with 16 bases between them. CDR1 is SGHVS, CDR2 FNYEAQ, per germline. The variable domain in full, with the rest retrieved from reference TRBV7-6 and TRBJ2-3, is GAGVSQSPRYKVTKRGQDVALRCDPISGHVSLYWYRQALGQGPEFLTYFNYEAQQDKSGLPNDRFSAERPEGSISTLTIQRTEQRDSAMYRCASSLQPRSPDTQYFGPGTRLTVL.

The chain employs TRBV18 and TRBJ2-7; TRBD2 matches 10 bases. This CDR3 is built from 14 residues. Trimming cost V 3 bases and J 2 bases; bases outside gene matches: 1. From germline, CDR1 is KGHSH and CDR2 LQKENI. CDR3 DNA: TGTGCCAGCTCACCCACTAGCGGGGCCTACGAGCAGTACTTC. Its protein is CASSPTSGAYEQYF.

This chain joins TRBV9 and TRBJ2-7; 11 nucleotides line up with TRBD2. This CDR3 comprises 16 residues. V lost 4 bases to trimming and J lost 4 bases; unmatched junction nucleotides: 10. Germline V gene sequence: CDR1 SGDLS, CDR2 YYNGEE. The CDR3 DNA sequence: TGTGCCAGCAGCCCAACCCCCACTAGCGGGAGTTACGAGCAGTACTTC. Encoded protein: CASSPTPTSGSYEQYF.

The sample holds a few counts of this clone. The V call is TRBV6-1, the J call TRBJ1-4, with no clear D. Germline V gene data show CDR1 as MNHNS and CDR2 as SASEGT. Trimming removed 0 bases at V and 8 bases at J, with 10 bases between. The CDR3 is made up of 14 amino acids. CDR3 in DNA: TGTGCCAGCAGTGAAGCTGGCAAGGAAGAAAAACTGTTTTTT. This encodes CASSEAGKEEKLFF.